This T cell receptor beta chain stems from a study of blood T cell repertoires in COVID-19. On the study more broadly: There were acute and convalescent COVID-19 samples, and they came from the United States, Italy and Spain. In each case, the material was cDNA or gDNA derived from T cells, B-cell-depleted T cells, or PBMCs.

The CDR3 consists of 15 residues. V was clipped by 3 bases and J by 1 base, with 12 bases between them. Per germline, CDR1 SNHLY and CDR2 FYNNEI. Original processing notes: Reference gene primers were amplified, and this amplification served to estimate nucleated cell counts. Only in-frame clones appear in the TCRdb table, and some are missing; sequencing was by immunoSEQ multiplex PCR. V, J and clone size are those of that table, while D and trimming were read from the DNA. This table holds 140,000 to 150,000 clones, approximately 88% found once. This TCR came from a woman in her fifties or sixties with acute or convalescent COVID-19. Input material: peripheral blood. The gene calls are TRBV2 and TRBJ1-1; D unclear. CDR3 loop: CASSDPGLTNTEAFF. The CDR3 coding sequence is TGTGCCAGCAGTGACCCAGGTCTAACGAACACTGAAGCTTTCTTT.